This paragraph reports one TCR beta chain. No antigen is known for it. Qualities for individual bases were not recorded, and no much larger clone is one base off. TCR beta libraries were generated from genomic DNA with the immunoSEQ kit, following the manufacturer's recommendations. To prepare the libraries, a first multiplex PCR with proprietary primers was run, followed by a second PCR that added unique barcodes, and a bead cleanup was done after each round. A kit-provided positive control reaction and a negative control reaction were included in every sample batch. The final libraries were assessed on an Agilent 4200 TapeStation D1000 ScreenTape, pooled by volume, and quantified by qPCR. Sequencing was performed on an Illumina NextSeq500 with a MidOutput 150-cycle cartridge, and 156 Read1 and 15 Index1 cycles were run with kit custom primers. The pooled library was loaded at roughly 0.92 pM with a 20% PhiX control spike-in. The original pipeline was this. Vendor-processed data were analyzed in R, with a clonotype defined as all T cells sharing the same CDR3 nucleotide sequence. In the clone abundance analyses, frequencies were normalized to the 10,000 most abundant clones in each sample. Before analysis, public T cell clones were removed, and these numbered fewer than six per sample on average. An abundance difference of at least 32-fold between compartments was the criterion for calling clonotypes tumor-enriched or baseline blood-enriched. A beta-binomial differential abundance model was used to identify clonotypes that expanded or contracted between blood time points. Tumor-blood repertoire similarity was measured with the Baroni-Urbani and Buser coefficient, and groups were compared using two-tailed Wilcoxon tests in R. Drawn from immuneACCESS, this table holds only the in-frame rearrangements with V and J called that TCRdb kept. Clones are partly lost; checked studies trace under half to an unresolved V gene and leave the rest unexplained. D and trimming were read from the DNA, whereas the V and J calls and clone size are those reported in that table. The sample includes 150,000 to 200,000 clones, with roughly nine tenths observed a single time. The ten largest clonotypes hold approximately 10% of the sample.

This specimen comes from a study of radiation and T cells in renal cell carcinoma (dated by TCRdb to the early 2020s). Background on the whole study: A total of fewer than 55 samples underwent TCR beta sequencing, made up of some 26 tumors and about 27 peripheral blood samples. The last blood draw happened 4 weeks after radiation, timed to coincide with nephrectomy. Across all 55 or so samples, 4,016,671 unique CDR3 nucleotide sequences, encoding roughly 3 million unique CDR3 amino acid sequences, were identified.

V is clipped by 5 bases and J by 8 bases, and the sequence between their germline boundaries is 9 bases long. CDR3 length: 12 amino acids, cysteine to phenylalanine. The kept DNA is CDR3 alone, 36 bases in frame from the first base. Per the germline V gene, MDHEN is the CDR1 and SYDVKM is the CDR2. What the research found in general, with its limitations: The single-armed trial design could not address effects of radiation dose or scheduling on the TCR repertoire. In blood, the top tumor clonotypes increased from baseline to 2 weeks after radiation and then shrank by 4 weeks, which suggests a temporary expansion of tumor-resident clones. Because no pretreatment tumor biopsies were available, whether clonotypes were present in the tumor at baseline could not be determined. Dynamics of the blood repertoire were not tracked past 4 weeks after treatment.

The time point label for this specimen denotes: blood 4 weeks post-SBRT, at nephrectomy. The treatment or condition label corresponds to: 15 Gy SBRT to primary tumor, nephrectomy 4 weeks later. Samples came from a clinical trial, in which primary renal cell carcinomas received 15 Gy stereotactic body radiation therapy followed by nephrectomy 4 weeks later. To follow tumor-enriched clonotypes, peripheral blood was collected serially from radiation-treated patients at baseline and again at 2 weeks and 4 weeks after SBRT. Every patient's renal cell carcinoma showed clear cell pathology. The QIAamp DNA Blood Mini Kit (Qiagen) was used to prepare genomic DNA for TCR sequencing. Samples were included in the analyses only if all quality control checks were passed.

The sequence derives from a woman in her fifties or sixties with renal cell carcinoma. The specimen was blood, collected from a patient whose treatment included radiotherapy and nephrectomy. In this chain, TRBV28 is recombined with TRBJ1-4, with no reliable assignment of the D segment. The DNA sequence is TGTGCCAGCAGTCGTCTTCGGGAAAAACTGTTTTTT. It translates to CASSRLREKLFF.